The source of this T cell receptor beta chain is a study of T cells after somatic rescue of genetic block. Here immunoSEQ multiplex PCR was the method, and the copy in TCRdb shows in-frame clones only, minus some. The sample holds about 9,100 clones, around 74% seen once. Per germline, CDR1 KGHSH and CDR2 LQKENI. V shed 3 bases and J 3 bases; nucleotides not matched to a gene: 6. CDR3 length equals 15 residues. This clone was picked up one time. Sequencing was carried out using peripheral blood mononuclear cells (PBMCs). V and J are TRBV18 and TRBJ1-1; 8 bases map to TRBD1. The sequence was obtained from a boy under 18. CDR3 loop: CASSPLTGADTEAFF. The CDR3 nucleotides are TGTGCCAGCTCACCCCTGACAGGGGCGGACACTGAAGCTTTCTTT.